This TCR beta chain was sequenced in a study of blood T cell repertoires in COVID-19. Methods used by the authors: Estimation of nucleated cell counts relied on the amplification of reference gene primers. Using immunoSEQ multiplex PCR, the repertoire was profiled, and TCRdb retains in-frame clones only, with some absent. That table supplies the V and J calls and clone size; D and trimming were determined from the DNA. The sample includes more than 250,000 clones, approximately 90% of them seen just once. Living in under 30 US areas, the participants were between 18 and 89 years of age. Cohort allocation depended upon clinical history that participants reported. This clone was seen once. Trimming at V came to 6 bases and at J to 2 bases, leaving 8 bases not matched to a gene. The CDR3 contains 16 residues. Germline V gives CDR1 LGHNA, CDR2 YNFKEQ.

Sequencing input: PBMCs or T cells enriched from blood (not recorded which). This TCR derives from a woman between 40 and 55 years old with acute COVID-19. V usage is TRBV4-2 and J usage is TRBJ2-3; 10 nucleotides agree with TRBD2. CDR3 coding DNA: TGTGCCAGCAGTCTAGGACTAGCGGATACCACAGATACGCAGTATTTT. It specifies CASSLGLADTTDTQYF.